The 32 T cell receptor beta chains listed next were all sequenced from one sample in a study of sequential checkpoint blockade in melanoma. Assay used: immunoSEQ multiplex PCR; TCRdb lists only in-frame clones, some missing. The table includes 25,000 to 30,000 clones, 83% detected once. Regarding treatment: randomized to nivolumab then ipilimumab (arm A) or the reverse (arm B). The sequencing here drew on CD8+ T cells sorted from blood (inferred from file names), taken from a patient given nivolumab and ipilimumab in sequence. These receptors all come from a human donor with melanoma.

The chain recombines TRBV28 with TRBJ2-5, with 7 bases identical to TRBD2. The CDR3 loop spans 11 amino acids. With 8 bases clipped from V and 5 bases from J, the junction kept 2 bases outside the gene matches. CDR1 and CDR2 (germline): MDHEN, SYDVKM. The CDR3 nucleotides read TGTGCCAGCGGGGGGGAGGAGACCCAGTACTTC. As protein: CASGGEETQYF.

This clone was found once. V is TRBV6-6 and J is TRBJ2-3, with 9 bases lining up with TRBD2. In germline, CDR1 is MNHNY, CDR2 SVGAGI (reference sequence). CDR3 length equals 15 residues. The V gene end was trimmed by 6 bases and the J gene end by 4 bases; junction bases not matched to a gene: 8. DNA of the CDR3: TGTGCCAGCAGGCGTTTAGCGGGGGTCCCAGATACGCAGTATTTT. This codes for CASRRLAGVPDTQYF.

In regard to this clone: Relative to the germline gene, one junction end is altered; a read error may explain this. Other DNA sequences of this sample code for an identical CDR3. The chain employs TRBV25-1 and TRBJ1-1; no reliable D call. The germline V gene encodes CDR1 MGHDK and CDR2 SYGVNS. This CDR3 is built from 13 residues. CDR3 residues: CASSESKNTEAFF. CDR3 nucleotides: TGTGCCAGCAGTGAATCAAAGAACACCGAAGCTTTCTTT.

This chain links TRBV5-5 with TRBJ1-2, with D uncertain. Trimming took off 2 bases at V and 3 bases at J, with 11 bases between the two ends. The CDR3 runs to 14 residues. Per the germline V gene, CDR1 is SGHKS and CDR2 is YYEKEE (reference sequence). The CDR3 DNA is TGTGCCAGCAGCTTTAACGTCGGAGACTATGGCTACACCTTC. This translates into CASSFNVGDYGYTF. The full variable domain, rest sourced from reference TRBV5-5 and TRBJ1-2, is DAGVTQSPTHLIKTRGQQVTLRCSPISGHKSVSWYQQVLGQGPQFIFQYYEKEERGRGNFPDRFSARQFPNYSSELNVNALLLGDSALYLCASSFNVGDYGYTFGSGTRLTVV.

The J gene is TRBJ1-2, the V gene TRBV7-2; 7 positions match TRBD1. J lost 3 bases, V lost 3 bases, and 4 bases had no gene match. Germline V CDR1 and CDR2: SGHTA, FQGNSA. The CDR3 is 14 residues long. The chain's CDR3 is CASSFWDSYYGYTF. Here the CDR3 DNA reads TGTGCCAGCAGCTTCTGGGACAGCTACTATGGCTACACCTTC.

CDR3 protein: CASSLRDIQYF. The CDR3 coding sequence is TGTGCCAGCAGCCTGAGAGACATTCAGTACTTC. V gene TRBV6-6 combines with J gene TRBJ2-4; D is unresolved. V was cut by 6 bases and J by 8 bases, with 8 bases left in between. Germline lookup yields CDR1 MNHNY and CDR2 SVGAGI (reference sequence). The CDR3 contains 11 residues.

The V gene is TRBV29-1, the J gene TRBJ1-2; D gene unclear. CDR3 length: 11 residues. Germline CDR1 and CDR2: SQVTM and ANQGSEA. Deletions cut 3 bases from V and 8 bases from J, with 10 bases between. The CDR3 sequence: CSVDTLWGYTF. Written as DNA, the CDR3 is TGCAGCGTTGATACTCTTTGGGGCTACACCTTC.

The CDR3 loop is CASRVGTAWNGYTF. The CDR3 bases are TGTGCCAGTAGAGTCGGGACAGCGTGGAATGGCTACACCTTC. This chain connects TRBV19 to TRBJ1-2; 7 bases are a match to TRBD1. This CDR3 contains 14 residues. The germline CDR1 and CDR2 sequences are LNHDA and SQIVND (reference sequence). V was pared by 6 bases and J by 6 bases, with 10 bases of the junction left unmatched.

The V call is TRBV7-2, the J call TRBJ1-1; D remains unclear. The CDR3 spans 13 residues. Germline V lookup: CDR1 SGHTA, CDR2 FQGNSA. Between the trimmed V and J ends, which lost 4 bases and 3 bases, there was a span of 9 bases. The CDR3 region has the DNA TGTGCCAGCAGCTATTATCGGGACACTGAAGCTTTCTTT. Translating gives CASSYYRDTEAFF. Together with reference TRBV7-2 and TRBJ1-1, the CDR3 gives the full variable domain: GAGVSQSPSNKVTEKGKDVELRCDPISGHTALYWYRQSLGQGLEFLIYFQGNSAPDKSGLPSDRFSAERTGGSVSTLTIQRTQQEDSAVYLCASSYYRDTEAFFGQGTRLTVV.

The chain has TRBV6-1 and TRBJ2-1; D uncertain. V was clipped by 3 bases and J by 0 bases, with 6 bases between them. Germline CDR1 and CDR2: MNHNS and SASEGT. This CDR3 region has 14 residues. As DNA, the CDR3 is TGTGCCAGCAGTGACCCCAGCTCCTACAATGAGCAGTTCTTC. Translation gives CASSDPSSYNEQFF.

This clone has just one count. The chain links TRBV11-1 to TRBJ2-5; D possibly corresponds to TRBD2 (5 bases). The J call may be in error: the DNA end matches TRBJ2-7 better. Germline loops: CDR1 SGHAT, CDR2 FQDESV (reference sequence). This CDR3 comprises 14 residues. The CDR3 loop is CASSLAGISYEQYF. The CDR3 DNA sequence: TGTGCCAGCAGCTTAGCCGGGATATCCTACGAGCAGTACTTC.

This chain connects TRBV4-3 to TRBJ2-5; possibly TRBD2 for D (5 bases). Near its end, the DNA agrees better with TRBJ2-7, so the J call may be wrong. CDR3 length equals 15 residues. Germline values: CDR1 LGHNA, CDR2 YSLEER. CDR3 amino acids: CASSQESYRDYEQYF. The CDR3 nucleotides are TGCGCCAGCAGCCAAGAAAGCTATCGGGACTACGAGCAGTACTTC.

The J gene is TRBJ2-7, the V gene TRBV4-2; D is possibly TRBD2 (5 bases). Trimming stripped 0 bases from V and 6 bases from J, with 18 bases between. The CDR3 length is 16 residues. Per the germline V gene, CDR1 is LGHNA and CDR2 is YNFKEQ. The CDR3 DNA sequence: TGTGCCAGCAGCCAAGAAGAGGCTAGCCGGGTGGTCGAGCAGTACTTC. This sequence encodes CASSQEEASRVVEQYF.

This clone was observed once. The chain uses TRBV6-6 and TRBJ2-5; 9 nucleotides line up with TRBD2. The CDR3 length is 16 residues. Per the germline V gene, CDR1 is MNHNY and CDR2 is SVGAGI (reference sequence). Losses at the gene ends were 6 bases for V and 0 bases for J; bases not matched to a gene: 8. The CDR3 loop is CASRSGTSGYQETQYF. The DNA of the CDR3 is TGTGCCAGCAGGTCAGGAACTAGCGGGTACCAAGAGACCCAGTACTTC.

V usage is TRBV27 and J usage is TRBJ1-5; possible D gene TRBD1, 6 bases. Germline V gives CDR1 MNHEY, CDR2 SMNVEV (reference sequence). V shed 2 bases and J shed 4 bases, with 6 bases lying between them. The CDR3 covers 13 residues. The CDR3 DNA reads as TGTGCCAGCAGTTTACAGGGGAATCAGCCCCAGCATTTT. It is translated as CASSLQGNQPQHF.

The gene calls are TRBV28 and TRBJ1-1, with D tentatively TRBD1 (6 bases). The germline V gene encodes CDR1 MDHEN and CDR2 SYDVKM. The CDR3 has 13 residues. Trimming removed 2 bases from V and 7 bases from J, with 11 bases in between. CDR3 nucleotide sequence: TGTGCCAGCAGTTTAGGGGCAGGGGTTGAAGCTTTCTTT. Amino acids: CASSLGAGVEAFF.

This clone came up once. The chain joins TRBV9 to TRBJ2-3; TRBD2 agrees at 12 bases. The CDR3 contains 18 residues. With V trimmed by 4 bases and J by 0 bases, 9 bases remained unmatched. Germline values: CDR1 SGDLS, CDR2 YYNGEE. The CDR3 is CASSPTSGGVASTDTQYF. As DNA, the CDR3 is TGTGCCAGCAGCCCGACTAGCGGGGGCGTCGCTAGCACAGATACGCAGTATTTT.

In this sample, this clone is medium-sized (0.01 to 0.1%). V usage is TRBV6-1 and J usage is TRBJ1-4; D is unclear. V was cut by 0 bases and J by 2 bases, with 10 bases left in between. The CDR3 is made up of 16 amino acids. The germline gives CDR1 MNHNS, CDR2 SASEGT. DNA of the CDR3: TGTGCCAGCAGTGAAGCCCCCGGTCCCACTAATGAAAAACTGTTTTTT. It encodes CASSEAPGPTNEKLFF.

The chain couples TRBV6-4 to TRBJ2-3; TRBD2 is a possible D gene (5 bases). Germline loops: CDR1 MRHNA, CDR2 SNTAGT. Trimming removed 0 bases at V and 0 bases at J, with 10 bases between. The CDR3 has 16 amino acids. CDR3 protein: CASSDSAGGSTDTQYF. As DNA, the CDR3 is TGTGCCAGCAGTGACTCGGCGGGTGGGAGCACAGATACGCAGTATTTT.

This chain uses TRBV27 with TRBJ2-7, with no clear D. CDR1 is MNHEY, CDR2 SMNVEV, per germline (reference sequence). V was clipped by 5 bases and J by 2 bases, with 16 bases between them. This CDR3 region has 15 residues. CDR3 amino acids: CASSVSGYGPYEQYF. The CDR3 bases are TGTGCCAGCAGTGTCTCAGGTTACGGCCCCTACGAGCAGTACTTC.

CDR3 coding DNA: TGTGCCAGCAGCTTATACGGGTACACTGAAGCTTTCTTT. It specifies CASSLYGYTEAFF. The rearrangement links TRBV7-8 to TRBJ1-1, with D hard to call. Germline lookup yields CDR1 SGHVS and CDR2 FQNEAQ. The CDR3 consists of 13 residues. V was shortened by 2 bases and J by 3 bases, with 7 bases between the two germline ends.

This rearrangement joins TRBV27 to TRBJ2-1, with a possible D match to TRBD2 (5 bases). Trimming left V 5 bases short and J 0 bases short, with 8 bases between. Looked up from germline, CDR1 is MNHEY and CDR2 is SMNVEV (reference sequence). The CDR3 runs to 14 residues. CDR3 region: CASSKGLSYNEQFF. Written as DNA, the CDR3 is TGTGCCAGCAGTAAAGGACTCTCCTACAATGAGCAGTTCTTC.

This clone was seen only a few times. The chain recombines TRBV6-4 with TRBJ1-1; D remains ambiguous. Germline loops: CDR1 MRHNA, CDR2 SNTAGT. Deletions cut 4 bases from V and 1 base from J, with 7 bases between. The CDR3 consists of 13 residues. The CDR3 spells CASSVYWNTEAFF. Here the CDR3 DNA reads TGTGCCAGCAGTGTCTATTGGAACACTGAAGCTTTCTTT.

In its sample, this clone was seen a few times. This chain links TRBV5-1 with TRBJ2-5; maybe TRBD1 (5 bases). The CDR3 totals 13 residues. Germline assignment: CDR1 SGHRS and CDR2 YFSETQ. Trimming removed 9 bases at V and 2 bases at J, with 14 bases between. The CDR3 nucleotides are TGCGCCACCCATGGACAACCGCAAGAGACCCAGTACTTC. Translated, it gives CATHGQPQETQYF.

The chain uses TRBV6-4 and TRBJ1-2; maybe TRBD1 (5 bases). V was shortened by 0 bases and J by 6 bases, with 8 bases between the two germline ends. Germline CDR1 MRHNA, CDR2 SNTAGT. This CDR3 contains 13 residues. CDR3 amino acids: CASSDSRVNGYTF. CDR3 DNA sequence: TGTGCCAGCAGTGACTCCAGGGTAAATGGCTACACCTTC.

The gene calls are TRBV9 and TRBJ2-7; 8 nucleotides agree with TRBD1. Germline-derived CDR1 and CDR2 are SGDLS and YYNGEE. CDR3 size: 15 residues. Losses at the gene ends were 0 bases for V and 4 bases for J; bases not matched to a gene: 6. CDR3 nucleotides: TGTGCCAGCAGCGTAGGGGCAGGGGGCGGATACGAGCAGTACTTC. This encodes CASSVGAGGGYEQYF.

The chain employs TRBV13 and TRBJ2-5, with TRBD1 matching over 7 bases. Trimming cost V 5 bases and J 5 bases; bases outside gene matches: 11. Germline V gene sequence: CDR1 PRHDT, CDR2 FYEKMQ (reference sequence). The CDR3 runs 15 residues. In DNA, the CDR3 is TGTGCCAGCAGCCCGATTAAGGGGGCCAGGGAGACCCAGTACTTC. It yields the protein CASSPIKGARETQYF.

The rearrangement links TRBV2 to TRBJ1-4; TRBD1 agrees at 7 bases. Looked up from germline, CDR1 is SNHLY and CDR2 is FYNNEI. The length of the CDR3 is 15 residues. The trim removed 4 bases at V and 4 bases at J, leaving 6 bases unmatched. The CDR3 loop reads CASSGLRQGNEKLFF. The CDR3 DNA is TGTGCCAGCAGTGGCCTTCGACAGGGTAATGAAAAACTGTTTTTT.

In this sample, this clone turned up once. The chain employs TRBV19 and TRBJ2-5; tentatively, D is TRBD1 (7 bases). V lost 1 base, J lost 1 base, and 19 bases lay in between. This CDR3 comprises 18 residues. Germline V gene lookup returns CDR1 LNHDA and CDR2 SQIVND (reference sequence). CDR3 coding DNA: TGTGCCAGTAGTATAGTCCAGGGGGGATCCCTCTCCCAAGAGACCCAGTACTTC. It encodes CASSIVQGGSLSQETQYF.

This clone was seen a handful of times. This sequence joins TRBV27 and TRBJ2-2; 8 nucleotides match TRBD1. Germline V gene data show CDR1 as MNHEY and CDR2 as SMNVEV (reference sequence). V was clipped by 4 bases and J by 6 bases; unmatched bases: 4. The CDR3 loop spans 14 amino acids. CDR3 sequence: CASSSGTGSGELFF. The CDR3 DNA reads TGTGCCAGCAGTTCCGGGACAGGATCCGGGGAGCTGTTTTTT.

This chain uses TRBV18 with TRBJ1-5, with 10 positions matching TRBD1. The V gene end was trimmed by 3 bases and the J gene end by 1 base; junction bases not matched to a gene: 3. Germline assignment: CDR1 KGHSH and CDR2 LQKENI. This CDR3 region has 16 residues. The CDR3 DNA is TGTGCCAGCTCACCGGACAGGGGGGAGAGCAATCAGCCCCAGCATTTT. Translating it yields CASSPDRGESNQPQHF.

The V gene is TRBV9, the J gene TRBJ1-4; D not certain. Trimming cost V 3 bases and J 8 bases, with 14 bases left between them. The CDR3 consists of 14 residues. From germline, CDR1 is SGDLS and CDR2 YYNGEE. CDR3 loop: CASSGGGLYEKLFF. CDR3 DNA sequence: TGTGCCAGCAGCGGAGGAGGACTTTACGAAAAACTGTTTTTT.